These 5 T cell receptor beta chains originate from one sample sequenced in a study of T cell changes during pregnancy in multiple sclerosis. Method: immunoSEQ multiplex PCR; TCRdb's copy keeps in-frame clones and lacks some. In the table there are roughly 80,000 clones, about 93% of which are singletons. The sequencing here drew on peripheral blood, taken in the first trimester of pregnancy. These receptors were obtained from a female donor with multiple sclerosis, enrolled in a pregnancy study.

This sequence joins TRBV30 and TRBJ2-1, with D perhaps matching TRBD2 (6 bases). This CDR3 spans 12 amino acids. V lost 3 bases, J lost 14 bases, and 17 bases lay in between. Looked up from germline, CDR1 is GTSNPN and CDR2 is SVGIG (reference sequence). Written as DNA, the CDR3 is TGTGCCTGGAGGGAGGGACCCCCTGGGGAGTTCTTC. Translated, it gives CAWREGPPGEFF. Looking up the rest from reference TRBV30 and TRBJ2-1 gives the full variable domain: SQTIHQWPATLVQPVGSPLSLECTVEGTSNPNLYWYRQAAGRGLQLLFYSVGIGQISSEVPQNLSASRPQDRQFILSSKKLLLSDSGFYLCAWREGPPGEFFGPGTRLTVL.

The chain employs TRBV5-4 and TRBJ2-3; 7 nucleotides match TRBD1. In germline, CDR1 is SGHNT, CDR2 YYREEE (reference sequence). V lost 3 bases, J lost 3 bases, and 10 bases stayed unmatched. CDR3 length equals 16 residues. CDR3 region: CASSSGQARVTDTQYF. In nucleotides, the CDR3 is TGTGCCAGCAGCTCCGGACAGGCCCGAGTGACAGATACGCAGTATTTT.

This clone came up once. This chain uses TRBV18 with TRBJ1-1; 7 bases are a match to TRBD1. The germline V gene encodes CDR1 KGHSH and CDR2 LQKENI. With 2 bases clipped from V and 5 bases from J, the junction kept 11 bases outside the gene matches. The CDR3 length is 16 residues. The CDR3, as DNA: TGTGCCAGCTCACCAACCAGGGGAAGGGGGCGGACTGAAGCTTTCTTT. The encoded protein is CASSPTRGRGRTEAFF.

The V and J genes are TRBV6-6 and TRBJ2-1; 9 positions agree with TRBD1. Per germline, CDR1 MNHNY and CDR2 SVGAGI (reference sequence). V trimming: 6 bases; J trimming: 9 bases; junction bases outside the gene matches: 9. CDR3 size: 14 residues. CDR3 in amino acids: CASRIRDRDFEQFF. The CDR3 DNA reads TGTGCCAGCAGGATCAGGGACAGGGATTTTGAGCAGTTCTTC.

The genes are TRBV7-9 and TRBJ1-5, with D perhaps TRBD1 (5 bases). Germline CDR1 is SEHNR and CDR2 is FQNEAQ (reference sequence). CDR3 length: 16 amino acids. Trimming took 4 bases from V and 5 from J, leaving 18 bases between them. The DNA of the CDR3 is TGTGCCAGCAGCTCCTCAACAGGATTAGCCGATCAGCCCCAGCATTTT. Translating gives CASSSSTGLADQPQHF.